The 3 T cell receptor beta chains given below trace back to one sample, sequenced in a study of cytomegalovirus exposure and HLA in healthy donors. This PCR relied on a set of 60 Vbeta primers and 13 Jbeta primers. This table comes from immunoSEQ multiplex PCR, and its TCRdb copy is limited to in-frame clones, with some not included. Of about 120,000 clones in the sample, around 74% are singletons; the top ten hold about 32%. The sequenced material came from PBMCs. The source is a man aged 60 to 69 in good health and CMV-seropositive.

The genes are TRBV7-9 and TRBJ2-7, with 8 positions matching TRBD1. CDR1 SEHNR and CDR2 FQNEAQ come from the germline V gene (reference sequence). V lost 4 bases, J lost 3 bases, and 8 bases stayed unmatched. The CDR3 runs 15 residues. Here the CDR3 reads CASSSAGGWDYEQYF. The CDR3 DNA reads as TGTGCCAGCAGCTCAGCAGGGGGCTGGGACTACGAGCAGTACTTC. The variable domain in full, completed from reference TRBV7-9 and TRBJ2-7, reads DTGVSQNPRHKITKRGQNVTFRCDPISEHNRLYWYRQTLGQGPEFLTYFQNEAQLEKSRLLSDRFSAERPKGSFSTLEIQRTEQGDSAMYLCASSSAGGWDYEQYFGPGTRLTVT.

The chain combines TRBV5-4 with TRBJ2-7, with 8 positions matching TRBD1. V was pared by 3 bases and J by 5 bases, with 7 bases of the junction left unmatched. Germline-derived CDR1 and CDR2 are SGHNT and YYREEE (reference sequence). The CDR3 extends over 14 amino acids. In DNA, the CDR3 is TGTGCCAGCAGCTCGAGGACAGGGCGGGACGAGCAGTACTTC. Protein: CASSSRTGRDEQYF.

The chain employs TRBV18 and TRBJ2-3; D might be TRBD1 (6 bases). Germline-derived CDR1 and CDR2 are KGHSH and LQKENI. The CDR3 runs to 14 residues. Deletions cut 4 bases from V and 3 bases from J, with 11 bases between. CDR3 protein: CASSRAGETDTQYF. CDR3 DNA sequence: TGTGCCAGCTCACGGGCAGGGGAGACAGATACGCAGTATTTT. The variable domain in full, with the rest retrieved from reference TRBV18 and TRBJ2-3, is NAGVMQNPRHLVRRRGQEARLRCSPMKGHSHVYWYRQLPEEGLKFMVYLQKENIIDESGMPKERFSAEFPKEGPSILRIQQVVRGDSAAYFCASSRAGETDTQYFGPGTRLTVL.